These 4 T cell receptor beta chains were all obtained from the same sample, sequenced in a study of blood T cell repertoires in COVID-19. Sequenced by immunoSEQ multiplex PCR; TCRdb stores in-frame clones only, minus some. Among 200,000 to 250,000 clones listed, about four fifths were seen once. Source material: peripheral blood. These receptor sequences come from a woman of 80 years or more with COVID-19, enrolled during active disease.

The chain uses TRBV19 and TRBJ1-1; the D gene is possibly TRBD1 (6 bases). The CDR3 consists of 14 residues. Trimming took off 6 bases at V and 7 bases at J, with 18 bases between the two ends. CDR1 is LNHDA, CDR2 SQIVND, per germline (reference sequence). Written as DNA, the CDR3 is TGTGCCAGTAGCACTCCGGGACAAAGGAATGAAGCTTTCTTT. Residues: CASSTPGQRNEAFF.

The genes are TRBV11-3 and TRBJ1-5; 9 bases are shared with TRBD1. The CDR3 has 17 residues. V lost 4 bases to trimming and J lost 2 bases; unmatched junction nucleotides: 9. The germline V gene encodes CDR1 SGHNT and CDR2 YENEEA. In DNA form, the CDR3 reads TGTGCCAGCAGCTACAGGGGGCCGAGATCCCGCAATCAGCCCCAGCATTTT. This codes for CASSYRGPRSRNQPQHF.

The rearrangement joins TRBV3-1 (or the pseudogene TRBV3-2) to TRBJ1-3, with D perhaps TRBD1 (5 bases). Deletions cut 3 bases from V and 8 bases from J, with 11 bases between. From germline, CDR1 is LGHDT and CDR2 YNNKEL (reference sequence). The CDR3 has 13 amino acids. The CDR3 region has the DNA TGTGCCAGCAGCCAGGGGCGCTGGGACACCATATATTTT. The encoded protein is CASSQGRWDTIYF.

The chain couples TRBV9 to TRBJ2-2; no definite D call. V was clipped by 2 bases and J by 5 bases, with 13 bases between them. The CDR3 totals 15 residues. The germline V gene encodes CDR1 SGDLS and CDR2 YYNGEE. DNA for the CDR3: TGTGCCAGCAGCGTTTCAGGTGTTCAAACCGGGGAGCTGTTTTTT. Protein: CASSVSGVQTGELFF.